This T cell receptor (beta chain) was identified during a study of cytomegalovirus exposure and HLA in healthy donors. Remarks on this clone: Its specificity is unknown.

Study-wide points: Solely CMV serostatus was available to characterize immune exposure. In a later analysis, across HLA loci, associated TCR counts were highest for DRB1, lowest for HLA-C. Apparent HLA restriction characterized most CMV-associated TCR beta chains in a later analysis.

Trimming pared 5 bases from V and 7 bases from J, leaving 18 bases between. The CDR3 is 15 residues long. Germline V gene lookup returns CDR1 MNHEY and CDR2 SVGAGI. The primer mix had 60 Vbeta and 13 Jbeta primers. Using immunoSEQ multiplex PCR, the repertoire was profiled, and TCRdb retains in-frame clones only, with some absent. The table gives around 37,000 clones; the top ten clones make up 5.5% to 6% of it. Material: PBMCs. The TCR sequence derives from a human donor in good health. This sequence joins TRBV6-5 and TRBJ1-5; the D gene is possibly TRBD1 (6 bases). CDR3 in amino acids: CASSLHSGAGQPQHF. CDR3 in DNA: TGTGCCAGCAGTCTACACTCAGGGGCTGGGCAGCCCCAGCATTTT.